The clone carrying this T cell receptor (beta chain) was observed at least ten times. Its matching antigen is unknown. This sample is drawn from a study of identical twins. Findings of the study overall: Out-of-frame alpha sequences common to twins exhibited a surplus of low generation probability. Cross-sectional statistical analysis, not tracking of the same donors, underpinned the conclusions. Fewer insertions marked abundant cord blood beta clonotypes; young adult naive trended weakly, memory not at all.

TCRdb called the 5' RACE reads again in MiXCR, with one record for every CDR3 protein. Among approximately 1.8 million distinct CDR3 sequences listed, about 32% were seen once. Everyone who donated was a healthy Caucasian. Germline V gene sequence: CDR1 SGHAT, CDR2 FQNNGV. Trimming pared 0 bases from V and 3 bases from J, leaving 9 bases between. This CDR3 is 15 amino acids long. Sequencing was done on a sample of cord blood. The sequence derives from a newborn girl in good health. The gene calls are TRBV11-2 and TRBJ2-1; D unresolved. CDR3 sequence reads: CASSLEAANYNEQFF. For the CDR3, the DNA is TGTGCCAGCAGCTTAGAGGCGGCTAACTACAATGAGCAGTTCTTC.